The 5 T cell receptor beta chains given below trace back to one sample, sequenced in a study of T cells after yellow fever vaccination. MiXCR, applied by TCRdb to the 5' RACE reads, yields one record per CDR3 protein. The table includes about 340,000 distinct CDR3 sequences, 12% detected once. The material was CD4+ T cells sorted from PBMCs, obtained 15 days after the yellow fever booster vaccination. The origin of the receptors is a man between 18 and 29 years old who received the YFV17D yellow fever vaccine.

The V gene is TRBV6-2 or TRBV6-3, the J gene TRBJ2-5; tentatively, D is TRBD1 or TRBD2 (6 bases each). Germline loops: CDR1 MNHEY, CDR2 SVGEGT. This CDR3 spans 14 amino acids. Trimming left V 6 bases short and J 2 bases short, with 13 bases between. CDR3 residues: CASRERGGQETQYF. DNA of the CDR3: TGTGCCAGCAGGGAGAGAGGGGGGCAAGAGACCCAGTACTTC.

This clonotype showed up just a few times. The CDR3 is CASSPLYYGYTF. DNA for the CDR3: TGTGCCAGCAGTCCGCTCTACTATGGCTACACCTTC. The gene calls are TRBV12-3 or TRBV12-4 and TRBJ1-2; D unclear. The germline V and J ends were trimmed by 5 bases and 3 bases, with 7 bases remaining between them. The CDR3 length is 12 residues.

Only a few counts were recorded for this clonotype. CDR3 region: CASSSRLSGGETQYF. CDR3 nucleotide sequence: TGTGCCAGCAGCTCCCGCCTGTCTGGGGGGGAGACCCAGTACTTC. The genes are TRBV7-2 and TRBJ2-5, with D perhaps matching TRBD2 (6 bases). The CDR3 consists of 15 residues. Germline CDR1 and CDR2: SGHTA and FQGNSA. With 4 bases removed from V and 5 bases from J, the gap between germline ends came to 17 bases.

This clonotype was found many times. The DNA for the CDR3 is TGCAGTGCTAGAGATGGACAGCGCCCCGACGGTGAAAAACTGTTTTTT. Amino acid sequence: CSARDGQRPDGEKLFF. J is TRBJ1-4 and V is TRBV20-1; D may be TRBD1 (6 bases). There are 16 residues in the CDR3. Trimming left V 0 bases short and J 7 bases short, with 18 bases between. Per the germline V gene, CDR1 is DFQATT and CDR2 is SNEGSKA (reference sequence).

The V and J genes are TRBV11-1 and TRBJ2-3; D remains ambiguous. CDR1 and CDR2 (germline): SGHAT, FQDESV (reference sequence). The ends were cut back, 5 bases at V and 3 bases at J, with 12 bases in the middle. CDR3 size: 14 residues. CDR3 bases: TGTGCCAGCAGCCCCCAAAGTGGAACAGATACGCAGTATTTT. The encoded protein is CASSPQSGTDTQYF.